Included here is one TCR beta chain sequence, with context. Its antigen is still unknown. These data originate in a study of T-cell memory formation after mild COVID-19. The overall study: TCR clusters were mostly donor specific. Whole-study results and caveats: While clones contracting from day 15 to 85 were balanced between CD4 and CD8, later expanders leaned CD4+.

This CDR3 is 13 amino acids long. With 5 bases removed from V and 0 bases from J, the gap between germline ends came to 8 bases. Germline V CDR1 and CDR2: SGHAT, FQNNGV. Using constant-segment primers, 5'RACE produced TCR alpha and TCR beta cDNA libraries carrying sample barcodes and UMIs. TCRdb independently ran MiXCR on the 5' RACE reads; one entry per CDR3 protein. The sample shows about 250,000 distinct CDR3 sequences, 15% of them seen only once. The sample was PBMCs or a T cell subset sorted from them (not recorded which). This clonotype was sampled from an adult woman who had mild COVID-19 (a few samples of this study predate the infection). Cell type and time point are not known. The chain couples TRBV11-2 to TRBJ2-7; D is unresolved. CDR3 residues: CASSVIGSYEQYF. CDR3 in DNA: TGTGCCAGCAGCGTTATCGGCTCCTACGAGCAGTACTTC.